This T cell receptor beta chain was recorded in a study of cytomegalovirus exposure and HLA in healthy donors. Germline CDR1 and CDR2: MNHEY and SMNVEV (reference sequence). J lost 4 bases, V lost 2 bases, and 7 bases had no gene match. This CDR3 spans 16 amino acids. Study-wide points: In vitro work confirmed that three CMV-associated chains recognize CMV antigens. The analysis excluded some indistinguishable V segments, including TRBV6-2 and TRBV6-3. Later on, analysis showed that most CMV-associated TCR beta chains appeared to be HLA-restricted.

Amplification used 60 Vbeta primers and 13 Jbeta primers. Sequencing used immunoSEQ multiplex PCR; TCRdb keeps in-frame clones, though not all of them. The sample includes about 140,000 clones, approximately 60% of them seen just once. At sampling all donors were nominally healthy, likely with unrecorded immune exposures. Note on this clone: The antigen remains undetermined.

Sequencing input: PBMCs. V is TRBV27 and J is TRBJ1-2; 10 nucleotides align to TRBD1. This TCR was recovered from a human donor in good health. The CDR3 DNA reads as TGTGCCAGCAGTTTAAGGGGGACAGGGGAAGGCTATGGCTACACCTTC. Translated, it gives CASSLRGTGEGYGYTF.